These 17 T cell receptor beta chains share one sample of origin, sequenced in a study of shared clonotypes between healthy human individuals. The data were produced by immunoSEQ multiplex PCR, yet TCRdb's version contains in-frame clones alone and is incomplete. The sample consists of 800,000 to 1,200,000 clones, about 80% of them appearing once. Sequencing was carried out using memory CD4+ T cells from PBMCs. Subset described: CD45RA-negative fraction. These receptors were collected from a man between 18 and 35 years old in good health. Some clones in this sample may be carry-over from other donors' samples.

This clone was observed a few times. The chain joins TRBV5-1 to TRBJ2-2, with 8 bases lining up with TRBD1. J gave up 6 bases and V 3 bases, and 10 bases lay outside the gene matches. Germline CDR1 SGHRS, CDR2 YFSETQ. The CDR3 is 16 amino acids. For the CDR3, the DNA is TGCGCCAGCAGCTGGGGAAACAGGGGGAGCGCCGGGGAGCTGTTTTTT. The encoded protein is CASSWGNRGSAGELFF.

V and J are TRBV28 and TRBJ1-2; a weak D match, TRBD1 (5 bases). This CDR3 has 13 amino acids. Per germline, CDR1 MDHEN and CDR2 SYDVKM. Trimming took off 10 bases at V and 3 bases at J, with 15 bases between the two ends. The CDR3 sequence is CATGVLGDYGYTF. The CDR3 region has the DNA TGTGCCACCGGGGTCCTGGGGGACTATGGCTACACCTTC.

The chain's CDR3 is CASSSFYGADSNQPQHF. The CDR3 coding sequence is TGTGCCAGCAGCTCCTTTTACGGGGCAGATAGCAATCAGCCCCAGCATTTT. The chain joins TRBV7-9 to TRBJ1-5, with a tentative D call TRBD1 (5 bases). The germline CDR1 and CDR2 sequences are SEHNR and FQNEAQ (reference sequence). The CDR3 extends over 17 amino acids. Trimming cost V 4 bases and J 0 bases, with 16 bases left between them.

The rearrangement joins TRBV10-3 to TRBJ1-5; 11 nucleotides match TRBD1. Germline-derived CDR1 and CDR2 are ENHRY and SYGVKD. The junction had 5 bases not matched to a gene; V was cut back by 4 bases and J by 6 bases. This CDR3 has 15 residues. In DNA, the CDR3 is TGTGCCATCAGTGTGGGACAGGGGGTGGGTCAGCCCCAGCATTTT. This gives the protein CAISVGQGVGQPQHF.

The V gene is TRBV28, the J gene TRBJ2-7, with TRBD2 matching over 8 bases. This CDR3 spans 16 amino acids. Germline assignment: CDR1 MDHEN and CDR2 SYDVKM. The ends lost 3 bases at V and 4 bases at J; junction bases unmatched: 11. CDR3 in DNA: TGTGCCAGCAGTTTTTACAGCGGGAGCGACGGTTACGAGCAGTACTTC. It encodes CASSFYSGSDGYEQYF.

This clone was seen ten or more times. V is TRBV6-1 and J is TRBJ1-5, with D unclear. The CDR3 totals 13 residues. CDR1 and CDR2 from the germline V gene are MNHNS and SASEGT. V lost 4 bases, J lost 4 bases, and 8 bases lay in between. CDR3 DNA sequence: TGTGCCAGCAGTGTCGTACAGAATCAGCCCCAGCATTTT. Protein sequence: CASSVVQNQPQHF.

The CDR3 sequence is CASSLQGLNTEAFF. The CDR3 DNA follows: TGTGCCAGCAGCTTACAGGGTTTGAACACTGAAGCTTTCTTT. The rearrangement uses TRBV11-2 and TRBJ1-1; possibly TRBD1 for D (5 bases). CDR3 length: 14 residues. Germline CDR1 is SGHAT and CDR2 is FQNNGV. The ends were cut back, 2 bases at V and 0 bases at J, with 7 bases in the middle.

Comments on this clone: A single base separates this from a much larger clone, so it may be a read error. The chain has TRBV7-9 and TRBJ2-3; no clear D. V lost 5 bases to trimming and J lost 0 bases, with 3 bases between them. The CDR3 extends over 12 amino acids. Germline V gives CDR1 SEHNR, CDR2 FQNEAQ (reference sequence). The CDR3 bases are TGTGCCAGCAGCGAAAGCACAGATACGCAGTATTTT. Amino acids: CASSESTDTQYF.

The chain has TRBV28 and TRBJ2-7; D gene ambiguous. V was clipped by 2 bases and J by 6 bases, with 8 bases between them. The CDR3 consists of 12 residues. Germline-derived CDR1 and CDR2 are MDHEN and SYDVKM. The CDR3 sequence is CASSLLFGEQYF. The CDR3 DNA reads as TGTGCCAGCAGTTTACTATTTGGCGAGCAGTACTTC.

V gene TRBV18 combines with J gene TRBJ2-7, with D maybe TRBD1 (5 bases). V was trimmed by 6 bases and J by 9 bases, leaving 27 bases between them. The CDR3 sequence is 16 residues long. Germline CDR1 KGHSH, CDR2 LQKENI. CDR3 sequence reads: CASSPPAIRVGIGQYF. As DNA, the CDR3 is TGTGCCAGCTCGCCGCCGGCGATCAGGGTCGGTATAGGGCAGTACTTC.

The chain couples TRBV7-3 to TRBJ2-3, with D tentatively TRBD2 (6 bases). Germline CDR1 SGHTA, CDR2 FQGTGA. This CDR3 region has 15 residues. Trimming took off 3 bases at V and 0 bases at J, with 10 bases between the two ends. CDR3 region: CASSFMSGSTDTQYF. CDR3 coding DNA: TGTGCCAGCAGCTTTATGAGCGGGAGCACAGATACGCAGTATTTT.

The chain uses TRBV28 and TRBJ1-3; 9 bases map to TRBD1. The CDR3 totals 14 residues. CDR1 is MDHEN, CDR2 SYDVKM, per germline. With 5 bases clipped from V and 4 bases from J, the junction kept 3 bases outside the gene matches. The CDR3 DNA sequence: TGTGCCAGCAGTGTACAGGGGGCAGGAAACACCATATATTTT. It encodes CASSVQGAGNTIYF.

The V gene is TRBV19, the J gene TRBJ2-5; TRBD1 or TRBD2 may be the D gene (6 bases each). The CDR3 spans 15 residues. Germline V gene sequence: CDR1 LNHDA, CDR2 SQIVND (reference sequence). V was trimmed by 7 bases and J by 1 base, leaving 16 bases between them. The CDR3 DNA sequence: TGTGCCAGTACCCGCGCCGGGGGCCCCCAAGAGACCCAGTACTTC. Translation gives CASTRAGGPQETQYF.

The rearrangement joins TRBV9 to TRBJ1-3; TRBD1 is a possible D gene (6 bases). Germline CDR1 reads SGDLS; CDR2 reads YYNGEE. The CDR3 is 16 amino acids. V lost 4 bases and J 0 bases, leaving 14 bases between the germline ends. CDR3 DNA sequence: TGTGCCAGCAGCACAAACCAGGGGCCCTCTGGAAACACCATATATTTT. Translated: CASSTNQGPSGNTIYF.

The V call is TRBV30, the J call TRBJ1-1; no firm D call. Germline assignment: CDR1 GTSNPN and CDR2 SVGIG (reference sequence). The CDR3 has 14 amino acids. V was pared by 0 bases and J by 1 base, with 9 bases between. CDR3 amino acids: CAWSVWVPNTEAFF. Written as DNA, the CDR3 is TGTGCCTGGAGTGTATGGGTACCGAACACTGAAGCTTTCTTT.

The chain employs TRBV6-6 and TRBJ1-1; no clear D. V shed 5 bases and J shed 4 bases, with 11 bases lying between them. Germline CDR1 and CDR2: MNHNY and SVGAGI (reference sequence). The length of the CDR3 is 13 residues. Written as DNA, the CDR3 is TGTGCCAGCAGTAATTACGGCGGCACTGAAGCTTTCTTT. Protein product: CASSNYGGTEAFF.

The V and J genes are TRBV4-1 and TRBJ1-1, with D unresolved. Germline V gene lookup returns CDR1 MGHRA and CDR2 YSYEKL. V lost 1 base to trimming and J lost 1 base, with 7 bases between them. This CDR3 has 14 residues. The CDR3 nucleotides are TGCGCCAGCAGCCAAGTGCGGTGGAACACTGAAGCTTTCTTT. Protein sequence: CASSQVRWNTEAFF.